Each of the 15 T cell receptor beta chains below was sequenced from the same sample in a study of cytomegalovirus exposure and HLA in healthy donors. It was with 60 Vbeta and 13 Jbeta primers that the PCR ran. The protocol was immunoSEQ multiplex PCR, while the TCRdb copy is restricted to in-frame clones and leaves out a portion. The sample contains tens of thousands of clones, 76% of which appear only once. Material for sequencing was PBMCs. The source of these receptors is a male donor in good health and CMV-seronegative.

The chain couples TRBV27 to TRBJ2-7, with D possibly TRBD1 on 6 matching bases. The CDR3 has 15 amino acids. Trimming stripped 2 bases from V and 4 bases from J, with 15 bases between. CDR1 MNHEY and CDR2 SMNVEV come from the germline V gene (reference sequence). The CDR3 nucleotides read TGTGCCAGCAGTTTAAATCGGCAGGGGTTGTACGAGCAGTACTTC. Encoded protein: CASSLNRQGLYEQYF.

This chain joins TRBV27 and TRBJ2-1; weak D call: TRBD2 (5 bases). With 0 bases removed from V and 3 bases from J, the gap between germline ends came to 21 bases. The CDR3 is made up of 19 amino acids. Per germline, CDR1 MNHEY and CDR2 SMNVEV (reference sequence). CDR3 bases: TGTGCCAGCAGTTTATCGAGTTTCCCCCTTCGAGGGCGCTACAATGAGCAGTTCTTC. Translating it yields CASSLSSFPLRGRYNEQFF.

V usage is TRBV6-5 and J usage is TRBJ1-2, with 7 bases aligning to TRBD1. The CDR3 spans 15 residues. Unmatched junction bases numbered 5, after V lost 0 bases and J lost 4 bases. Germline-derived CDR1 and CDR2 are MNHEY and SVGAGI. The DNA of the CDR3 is TGTGCCAGCAGTTACTCGAGGGGACAGAGCTATGGCTACACCTTC. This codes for CASSYSRGQSYGYTF.

CDR3 coding DNA: TGCGCCAGCAGCTTGAACAGGGGGGCAAGGACTGAAGCTTTCTTT. Translated, it gives CASSLNRGARTEAFF. The genes are TRBV5-1 and TRBJ1-1, with 8 bases matching TRBD1. This CDR3 contains 15 residues. V shed 1 base and J 5 bases; nucleotides not matched to a gene: 7. CDR1 SGHRS and CDR2 YFSETQ come from the germline V gene.

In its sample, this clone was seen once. The CDR3 coding sequence is TGCAGCGTTGATTCGGGAGGTAGCTACGAGCAGTACTTC. Protein sequence: CSVDSGGSYEQYF. V is TRBV29-1 and J is TRBJ2-7; 7 bases align to TRBD2. With 3 bases clipped from V and 3 bases from J, the junction kept 5 bases outside the gene matches. The length of the CDR3 is 13 residues. Germline CDR1 is SQVTM and CDR2 is ANQGSEA.

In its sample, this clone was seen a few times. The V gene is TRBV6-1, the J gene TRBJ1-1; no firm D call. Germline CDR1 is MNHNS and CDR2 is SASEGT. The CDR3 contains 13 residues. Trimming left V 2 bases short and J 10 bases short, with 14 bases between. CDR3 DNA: TGTGCCAGCAGTGAATCGGCGAGGAGTGGAGCTTTCTTT. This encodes CASSESARSGAFF.

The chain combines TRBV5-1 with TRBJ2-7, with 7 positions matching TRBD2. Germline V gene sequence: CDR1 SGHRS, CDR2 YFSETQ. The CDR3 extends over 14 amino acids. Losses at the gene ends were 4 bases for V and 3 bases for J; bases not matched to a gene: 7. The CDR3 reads CASSARERGYEQYF. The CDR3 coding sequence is TGCGCCAGCAGCGCGCGGGAGAGAGGCTACGAGCAGTACTTC.

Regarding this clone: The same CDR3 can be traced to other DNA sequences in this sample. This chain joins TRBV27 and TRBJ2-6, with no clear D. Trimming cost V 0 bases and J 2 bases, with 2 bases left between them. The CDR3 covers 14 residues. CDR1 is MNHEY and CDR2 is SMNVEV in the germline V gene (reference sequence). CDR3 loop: CASSLSTGANVLTF. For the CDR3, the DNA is TGTGCCAGCAGTTTATCTACTGGGGCCAACGTCCTGACTTTC.

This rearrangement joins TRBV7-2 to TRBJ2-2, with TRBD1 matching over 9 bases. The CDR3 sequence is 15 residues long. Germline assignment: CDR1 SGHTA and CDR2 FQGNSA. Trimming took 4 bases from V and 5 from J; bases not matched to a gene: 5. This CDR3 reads CASSSQGAWTGELFF. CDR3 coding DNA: TGTGCCAGCAGCTCACAGGGGGCGTGGACCGGGGAGCTGTTTTTT.

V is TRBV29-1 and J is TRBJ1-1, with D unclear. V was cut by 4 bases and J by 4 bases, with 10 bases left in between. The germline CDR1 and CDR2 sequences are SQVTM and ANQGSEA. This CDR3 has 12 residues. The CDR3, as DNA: TGCAGCGTTGGAGGGTTAAGCACTGAAGCTTTCTTT. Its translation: CSVGGLSTEAFF. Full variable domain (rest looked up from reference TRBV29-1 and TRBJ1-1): SAVISQKPSRDICQRGTSLTIQCQVDSQVTMMFWYRQQPGQSLTLIATANQGSEATYESGFVIDKFPISRPNLTFSTLTVSNMSPEDSSIYLCSVGGLSTEAFFGQGTRLTVV.

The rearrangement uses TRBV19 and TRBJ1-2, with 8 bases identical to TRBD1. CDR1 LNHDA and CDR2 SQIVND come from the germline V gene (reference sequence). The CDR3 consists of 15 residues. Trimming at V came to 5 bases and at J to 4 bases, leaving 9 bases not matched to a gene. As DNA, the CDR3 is TGTGCCAGTAGTCCCGCCAGACAGGGGATCTATGGCTACACCTTC. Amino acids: CASSPARQGIYGYTF.

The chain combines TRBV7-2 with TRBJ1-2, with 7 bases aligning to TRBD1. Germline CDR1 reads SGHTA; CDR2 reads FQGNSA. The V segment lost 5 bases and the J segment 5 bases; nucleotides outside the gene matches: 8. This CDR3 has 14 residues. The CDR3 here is CASSANRGNYGYTF. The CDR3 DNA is TGTGCCAGCAGCGCCAACAGGGGAAATTATGGCTACACCTTC.

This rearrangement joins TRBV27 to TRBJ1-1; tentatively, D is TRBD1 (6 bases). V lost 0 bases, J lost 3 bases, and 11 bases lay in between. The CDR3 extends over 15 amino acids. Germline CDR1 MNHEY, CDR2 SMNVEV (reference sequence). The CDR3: CASSLSRGHHTEAFF. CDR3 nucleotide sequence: TGTGCCAGCAGTTTATCGAGGGGACATCACACTGAAGCTTTCTTT.

The CDR3 loop is CASSPSVDREAFF. In DNA, the CDR3 is TGTGCCAGCAGCCCGTCGGTCGACAGGGAAGCTTTCTTT. The V call is TRBV5-4, the J call TRBJ1-1; TRBD1 might be the D (6 bases). V was trimmed by 4 bases and J by 8 bases, leaving 15 bases between them. Germline-derived CDR1 and CDR2 are SGHNT and YYREEE (reference sequence). The CDR3 sequence is 13 residues long.

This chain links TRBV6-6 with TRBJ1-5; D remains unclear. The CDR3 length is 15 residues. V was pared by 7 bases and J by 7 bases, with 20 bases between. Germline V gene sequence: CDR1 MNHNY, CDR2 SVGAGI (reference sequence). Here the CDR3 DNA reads TGTGCCAGCACCGGGATGGGCTCACCGGAACAGCCCCAGCATTTT. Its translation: CASTGMGSPEQPQHF.